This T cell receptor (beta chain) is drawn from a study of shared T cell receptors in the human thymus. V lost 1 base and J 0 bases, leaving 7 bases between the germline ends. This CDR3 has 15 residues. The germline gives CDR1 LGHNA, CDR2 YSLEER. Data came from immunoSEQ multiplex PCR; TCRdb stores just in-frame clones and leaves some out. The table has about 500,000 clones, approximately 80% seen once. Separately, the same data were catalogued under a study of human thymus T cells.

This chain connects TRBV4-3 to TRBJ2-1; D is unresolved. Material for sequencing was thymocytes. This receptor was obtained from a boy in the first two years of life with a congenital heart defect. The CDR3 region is CASSQAGNSYNEQFF. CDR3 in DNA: TGCGCCAGCAGCCAAGCAGGCAACTCCTACAATGAGCAGTTCTTC.